The present entry profiles one TCR beta chain with its context. These data originate in a study of graft-versus-host responses after intestinal transplantation. Across the study: Transplants were multivisceral, liver-intestinal, or isolated intestinal.

Trimming took 3 bases from V and 0 from J, leaving 4 bases between them. Germline V CDR1 and CDR2: SGDLS, YYNGEE. This CDR3 comprises 13 residues. Clones were sequenced by immunoSEQ multiplex PCR, and TCRdb holds only the in-frame ones, with some missing. The data contain roughly 28,000 clones, nearly 90% of them singletons. The sequenced sample was PBMCs, obtained around 460 days after intestinal transplantation. This rearrangement joins TRBV9 to TRBJ1-3; D gene unclear. This TCR was sampled from a human patient who received an intestinal transplant, so some T cells may come from the graft donor. In DNA, the CDR3 is TGTGCCAGCAGCGACAGCTCTGGAAACACCATATATTTT. Its translation is CASSDSSGNTIYF. The entire variable domain, with the rest obtained from reference TRBV9 and TRBJ1-3, is as follows: DSGVTQTPKHLITATGQRVTLRCSPRSGDLSVYWYQQSLDQGLQFLIQYYNGEERAKGNILERFSAQQFPDLHSELNLSSLELGDSALYFCASSDSSGNTIYFGEGSWLTVV.